This T cell receptor (beta chain) was identified in a study of cytomegalovirus exposure and HLA in healthy donors. There are a few counts of this clone. The antigen is not known. Points from the study as a whole: Sequencing likely produced, as an artifact, a cluster of highly shared sequence variants. TRBV6-2, TRBV6-3 and some other V segments were excluded as indistinguishable. It was shown in a later analysis that HLA-associated TCR beta chains were more clonally expanded than other, equally common chains.

Use of 60 Vbeta and 13 Jbeta primers characterized the PCR. Authors' methods: Tens of millions of unique TCR beta chains, roughly 11 million of them shared, were counted by a later analysis. TCRdb's table, derived via immunoSEQ multiplex PCR, lists solely in-frame clones and lacks some. The V and J calls and the clone size are those of that table, but D and trimming were determined from the DNA. The table shows some 150,000 clones, with approximately 88% occurring only once. This CDR3 comprises 14 residues. CDR1 is LGHNA and CDR2 is YNFKEQ in the germline V gene. Unmatched junction bases numbered 3, after V lost 4 bases and J lost 3 bases.

The receptor was isolated from a woman aged 18-29 years in good health and CMV-seronegative. Input material: PBMCs. This chain joins TRBV4-2 and TRBJ1-1, with 9 bases fitting TRBD1. CDR3 nucleotide sequence: TGTGCCAGCAGCCCAGGGGACAGGGACACTGAAGCTTTCTTT. This translates into CASSPGDRDTEAFF.